This TCR beta chain stems from a study of vaccination and CD4 T cells after COVID-19. The study, taken as a whole, reports: Convalescent patients gained a median 86.3% of their reactive clones only post-vaccination.

Specified treatment: approximately 10-day PBMC culture with coronavirus spike peptide pools or control peptides (ViraFEST assay). Regarding this clonotype: The antigen is not known.

Sequencing of cultured CD4+ T cell DNA used the Oncomine TCR Beta short-read assay. TCRdb itself ran the PCR reads through MiXCR, one entry per CDR3 protein. The top ten clones hold about 7.2% of a sample with about 20,000 distinct CDR3 sequences, roughly 51% of them seen once. The sequenced material came from CD4+ T cells from blood, cultured in vitro. The TCR originated in a human donor who had recovered from COVID-19.

CDR3 sequence reads: CASSYGPTQGATEAFF. The CDR3 DNA reads TGTGCCAGCAGTTACGGCCCTACCCAGGGGGCCACTGAAGCTTTCTTT. This chain joins TRBV6-2 or TRBV6-3 and TRBJ1-1, with TRBD1 identical over 8 bases. After removal of 2 bases from V and 4 bases from J, the junction contained 9 bases not matched to a gene. The CDR3 totals 16 residues. The germline gives CDR1 MNHEY, CDR2 SVGEGT.